Listed here are 23 T cell receptor beta chains from one sample, sequenced in a study of blood T cells in healthy people across ages. Primed by a sample-barcoded 5' primer and a J-beta primer mix, a second PCR proceeded for about 6 to 11 cycles. MiXCR, applied by TCRdb to the 5' RACE reads, yields one record per CDR3 protein. The repertoire has about 800,000 distinct CDR3 sequences, 58% of them found once; the top ten carry approximately 23%. Sequenced sample: blood. The source is a man aged 25-40 years in good health.

The V call is TRBV12-3 or TRBV12-4, the J call TRBJ2-5; D assignment may be TRBD1 or TRBD2 (5 bases each). Trimming removed 1 base at V and 5 bases at J, with 11 bases between. There are 14 residues in the CDR3. This CDR3 is CASSLGGGSETQYF. The CDR3 DNA follows: TGTGCCAGCAGTTTAGGGGGCGGGTCGGAGACCCAGTACTTC.

The CDR3 reads CASSSGTGTGRALEQYF. The CDR3 DNA reads as TGTGCCAGCAGCTCCGGAACCGGGACAGGCCGAGCCCTCGAGCAGTACTTC. The rearrangement joins TRBV7-2 to TRBJ2-7; 8 nucleotides match TRBD1. With 4 bases clipped from V and 6 bases from J, the junction kept 17 bases outside the gene matches. The CDR3 spans 17 residues. Per the germline V gene, CDR1 is SGHTA and CDR2 is FQGNSA. Together with reference TRBV7-2 and TRBJ2-7, the CDR3 gives the full variable domain: GAGVSQSPSNKVTEKGKDVELRCDPISGHTALYWYRQSLGQGLEFLIYFQGNSAPDKSGLPSDRFSAERTGGSVSTLTIQRTQQEDSAVYLCASSSGTGTGRALEQYFGPGTRLTVT.

The chain joins TRBV2 to TRBJ1-5; D uncertain. Germline-derived CDR1 and CDR2 are SNHLY and FYNNEI. Trimming took off 0 bases at V and 3 bases at J, with 9 bases between the two ends. The CDR3 length is 15 residues. CDR3 region: CASSEASSDNQPQHF. The CDR3, as DNA: TGTGCCAGCAGTGAAGCGTCTTCAGACAATCAGCCCCAGCATTTT.

The chain combines TRBV6-2 or TRBV6-3 with TRBJ2-7; D is uncertain. The CDR3 extends over 14 amino acids. V lost 5 bases, J lost 3 bases, and 14 bases lay in between. Germline V lookup: CDR1 MNHEY, CDR2 SVGEGT. CDR3 sequence: CASSTPVGFYEQYF. CDR3 DNA: TGTGCCAGCAGTACCCCGGTTGGATTCTACGAGCAGTACTTC.

This chain uses TRBV7-2 with TRBJ2-3, with TRBD1 as a possible D gene (6 bases). Germline V gene sequence: CDR1 SGHTA, CDR2 FQGNSA. The CDR3 is 15 amino acids. The V gene lost 4 bases and the J gene lost 1 base, with 12 bases spanning the gap. The CDR3 region is CASSSTGTGTDTQYF. The CDR3 bases are TGTGCCAGCAGCTCCACAGGGACCGGCACAGATACGCAGTATTTT. The full variable domain, in which reference TRBV7-2 and TRBJ2-3 provide the parts outside the CDR3, is GAGVSQSPSNKVTEKGKDVELRCDPISGHTALYWYRQSLGQGLEFLIYFQGNSAPDKSGLPSDRFSAERTGGSVSTLTIQRTQQEDSAVYLCASSSTGTGTDTQYFGPGTRLTVL.

The chain uses TRBV27 and TRBJ2-1; 7 bases fit TRBD1. The V gene's germline CDR1 is MNHEY and CDR2 SMNVEV (reference sequence). CDR3 length: 16 amino acids. Unmatched junction bases numbered 17, after V lost 5 bases and J lost 10 bases. The CDR3 sequence: CASSPGQAPLAGEQFF. CDR3 bases: TGTGCCAGCAGTCCAGGACAGGCCCCCTTAGCTGGGGAGCAGTTCTTC.

This clonotype was seen a handful of times. The J gene is TRBJ2-7, the V gene TRBV28; 8 nucleotides align to TRBD2. The CDR3 is 12 residues long. Germline lookup yields CDR1 MDHEN and CDR2 SYDVKM. Trimming removed 1 base from V and 12 bases from J; junction bases left unmatched: 5. The CDR3 loop is CASSLFSGIPYF. DNA for the CDR3: TGTGCCAGCAGTTTATTTAGCGGGATACCGTACTTC.

The chain has TRBV29-1 and TRBJ2-1; D possibly corresponds to TRBD2 (7 bases). Germline V CDR1 and CDR2: SQVTM, ANQGSEA. The CDR3 spans 13 residues. With 6 bases removed from V and 5 bases from J, the gap between germline ends came to 14 bases. Here the CDR3 reads CSVQRGGDNEQFF. CDR3 DNA sequence: TGCAGCGTGCAGAGGGGGGGGGACAATGAGCAGTTCTTC.

The sample holds a few counts of this clonotype. The rearrangement joins TRBV20-1 to TRBJ2-7, with a possible D match to TRBD2 (6 bases). Germline values: CDR1 DFQATT, CDR2 SNEGSKA (reference sequence). V was shortened by 0 bases and J by 7 bases, with 19 bases between the two germline ends. The CDR3 runs to 15 residues. The CDR3: CSARDKLALLGEQYF. DNA of the CDR3: TGCAGTGCTAGAGATAAACTAGCCCTTCTGGGGGAGCAGTACTTC.

The J gene is TRBJ2-1, the V gene TRBV9; D ambiguous. CDR3 size: 13 residues. Trimming removed 4 bases at V and 8 bases at J, with 13 bases between. In germline, CDR1 is SGDLS, CDR2 YYNGEE. As DNA, the CDR3 is TGTGCCAGCAGCCTCCTAGGCCTGGATGAGCAGTTCTTC. This sequence encodes CASSLLGLDEQFF.

The chain recombines TRBV20-1 with TRBJ1-2, with D possibly TRBD1 on 6 matching bases. Germline V gene lookup returns CDR1 DFQATT and CDR2 SNEGSKA (reference sequence). Trimming removed 6 bases from V and 4 bases from J, with 21 bases in between. The CDR3 consists of 15 residues. CDR3 loop: CSAQTGLAPPYGYTF. CDR3 sequence (DNA): TGCAGTGCCCAAACAGGGCTAGCTCCTCCCTATGGCTACACCTTC.

The chain links TRBV6-1 to TRBJ2-1, with D unresolved. Germline V gene lookup returns CDR1 MNHNS and CDR2 SASEGT. The CDR3 is 13 residues long. The germline V and J ends were trimmed by 8 bases and 3 bases, with 11 bases remaining between them. The CDR3 DNA sequence: TGTGCCAGCGAACAGACAAACTACAATGAGCAGTTCTTC. As protein: CASEQTNYNEQFF.

This clonotype was seen only once. The V and J genes are TRBV24-1 and TRBJ2-5; 8 nucleotides line up with TRBD2. The CDR3 is made up of 14 amino acids. CDR1 KGHDR and CDR2 SFDVKD come from the germline V gene. V lost 4 bases and J lost 4; bases outside the gene matches: 4. CDR3 sequence: CATSEAGGTETQYF. CDR3 sequence (DNA): TGTGCCACCAGTGAGGCGGGGGGTACAGAGACCCAGTACTTC.

This clonotype was detected only a few times. The gene calls are TRBV27 and TRBJ2-7, with TRBD2 matching over 7 bases. The J call may be wrong; the DNA end is better matched by TRBJ2-5. This CDR3 comprises 16 residues. The germline V gene has CDR1 MNHEY and CDR2 SMNVEV (reference sequence). The CDR3 DNA follows: TGTGCCAGCAGTTTATCCCGGACTAGGGCGGGTCAGACCCAGTACTTC. Translation gives CASSLSRTRAGQTQYF.

This clonotype was seen a handful of times. V and J are TRBV7-6 and TRBJ2-5; 7 bases fit TRBD1. Per germline, CDR1 SGHVS and CDR2 FNYEAQ. J gave up 2 bases and V 4 bases, and 4 bases lay outside the gene matches. The CDR3 consists of 14 residues. DNA of the CDR3: TGTGCCAGCAGCTACAGGGGAACTCAAGAGACCCAGTACTTC. Residues: CASSYRGTQETQYF.

This chain connects TRBV29-1 to TRBJ2-5, with unresolved D. Germline CDR1 reads SQVTM; CDR2 reads ANQGSEA. This CDR3 spans 11 amino acids. The V gene lost 6 bases and the J gene lost 2 bases, with 7 bases spanning the gap. The CDR3 sequence is CSVKSQETQYF. The CDR3 coding sequence is TGCAGCGTCAAGTCTCAAGAGACCCAGTACTTC.

The table lists this clonotype with a few counts. The V gene is TRBV7-3, the J gene TRBJ2-3, with D possibly called TRBD1 or TRBD2 (5 bases each). The CDR3 runs to 13 residues. The V end lost 2 bases, the J end lost 5 bases, and 8 bases lay between the germline ends. Germline lookup yields CDR1 SGHTA and CDR2 FQGTGA. CDR3 DNA: TGTGCCAGCAGCTTATTTGGGGGAGATACGCAGTATTTT. Translating gives CASSLFGGDTQYF.

The rearrangement joins TRBV13 to TRBJ2-2; D unresolved. This CDR3 comprises 14 residues. V was cut by 4 bases and J by 3 bases, with 9 bases left in between. CDR1 and CDR2 from the germline V gene are PRHDT and FYEKMQ (reference sequence). The CDR3 DNA follows: TGTGCCAGCAGCTCCATCTGGGACACCGGGGAGCTGTTTTTT. This translates into CASSSIWDTGELFF.

The gene calls are TRBV29-1 and TRBJ2-4; perhaps TRBD1 as D (6 bases). The J call may be incorrect, as the DNA end agrees better with TRBJ2-7. CDR1 is SQVTM, CDR2 ANQGSEA, per germline. This CDR3 has 13 residues. CDR3 amino acids: CSARTERTYEQYF. The CDR3 DNA follows: TGCAGCGCAAGGACAGAGAGAACCTACGAGCAGTACTTC.

This clonotype was recorded a few times. The V gene is TRBV20-1, the J gene TRBJ1-4; the D is unclear. The V and J ends lost 6 bases and 0 bases respectively, with 17 bases between them. The germline V gene has CDR1 DFQATT and CDR2 SNEGSKA (reference sequence). This CDR3 is 16 amino acids long. This CDR3 reads CSASKGQSTTNEKLFF. DNA for the CDR3: TGCAGTGCGAGTAAGGGTCAGTCCACAACTAATGAAAAACTGTTTTTT.

The chain couples TRBV5-1 to TRBJ2-3; 7 bases map to TRBD1. The V gene's germline CDR1 is SGHRS and CDR2 YFSETQ. The CDR3 runs to 15 residues. V lost 4 bases, J lost 6 bases, and 11 bases stayed unmatched. The DNA for the CDR3 is TGCGCCAGCAGCCCGGGACAGATACACTCGGATACGCAGTATTTT. Protein sequence: CASSPGQIHSDTQYF.

This clonotype was seen a few times. Here the CDR3 DNA reads TGCGCCAGCGAGTTGGGCCGACTAGGGATCCAAGAGACCCAGTACTTC. Its translation: CASELGRLGIQETQYF. The J gene is TRBJ2-5, the V gene TRBV5-1, with D possibly TRBD2 on 6 matching bases. CDR3 length equals 16 residues. The V gene's germline CDR1 is SGHRS and CDR2 YFSETQ. V gave up 7 bases and J gave up 1 base, with 20 bases separating them. Based on the CDR3 plus reference TRBV5-1 and TRBJ2-5, the full variable domain is KAGVTQTPRYLIKTRGQQVTLSCSPISGHRSVSWYQQTPGQGLQFLFEYFSETQRNKGNFPGRFSGRQFSNSRSEMNVSTLELGDSALYLCASELGRLGIQETQYFGPGTRLLVL.

This clonotype showed up just a few times. The CDR3 sequence: CASSPDRIGAKNIQYF. The CDR3 DNA follows: TGTGCCAGCAGCCCAGACAGAATAGGGGCCAAAAACATTCAGTACTTC. The chain couples TRBV5-5 to TRBJ2-4; TRBD1 is a possible D gene (5 bases). The CDR3 contains 16 residues. The V gene lost 4 bases and the J gene lost 1 base, with 15 bases spanning the gap. Germline V gene data show CDR1 as SGHKS and CDR2 as YYEKEE (reference sequence).